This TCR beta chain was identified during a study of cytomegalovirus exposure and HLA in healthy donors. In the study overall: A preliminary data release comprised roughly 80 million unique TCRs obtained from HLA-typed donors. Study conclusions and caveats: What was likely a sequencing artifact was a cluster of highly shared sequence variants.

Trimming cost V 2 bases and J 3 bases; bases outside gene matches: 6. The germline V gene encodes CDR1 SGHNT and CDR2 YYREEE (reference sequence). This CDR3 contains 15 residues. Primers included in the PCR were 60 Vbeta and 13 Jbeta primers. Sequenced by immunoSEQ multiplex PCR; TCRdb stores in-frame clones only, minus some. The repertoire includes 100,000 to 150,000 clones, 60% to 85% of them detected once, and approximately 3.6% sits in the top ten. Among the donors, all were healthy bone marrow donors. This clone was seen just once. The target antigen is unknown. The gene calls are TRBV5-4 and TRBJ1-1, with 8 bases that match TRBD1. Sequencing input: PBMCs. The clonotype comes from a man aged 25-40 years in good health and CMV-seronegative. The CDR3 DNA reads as TGTGCCAGCAGCTTATCCAGACAGGGGCACACTGAAGCTTTCTTT. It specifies CASSLSRQGHTEAFF.